A single sample gave rise to the 3 T cell receptor beta chains below, sequenced in a study of T cells in Graves' hyperthyroidism and ophthalmopathy. What was amplified from RNA transcripts were TCR beta CDR3 regions. The HTBI primer set served for first-round RT-PCR of the TCR CDR3. TCRdb ran MiXCR on the multiplex PCR reads and lists one entry per CDR3 protein. Here the sample spans around 350,000 distinct CDR3 sequences, roughly 25% being singletons. The sample taken for sequencing was blood. The source of these receptors is a man in his fifties or sixties with Graves' hyperthyroidism.

The chain uses TRBV10-3 and TRBJ2-3, with TRBD2 as a possible D gene (6 bases). Trimming took off 8 bases at V and 0 bases at J, with 9 bases between the two ends. This CDR3 has 13 amino acids. CDR1 is ENHRY, CDR2 SYGVKD, per germline. The CDR3, as DNA: TGTGCCATCCGGGACTCTAGCACAGATACGCAGTATTTT. Its protein product is CAIRDSSTDTQYF.

This clonotype has a handful of counts. The rearrangement links TRBV7-3 to TRBJ2-6; D remains ambiguous. The CDR3 has 13 residues. The germline V and J ends were trimmed by 4 bases and 4 bases, with 5 bases remaining between them. CDR1 SGHTA and CDR2 FQGTGA come from the germline V gene. CDR3 protein: CASSYSGANVLTF. CDR3 bases: TGTGCCAGCAGCTATTCCGGGGCCAACGTCCTGACTTTC. Full variable domain (outside the CDR3, taken from reference TRBV7-3 and TRBJ2-6): GAGVSQTPSNKVTEKGKYVELRCDPISGHTALYWYRQSLGQGPEFLIYFQGTGAADDSGLPNDRFFAVRPEGSVSTLKIQRTERGDSAVYLCASSYSGANVLTFGAGSRLTVL.

This clonotype has just a few counts. CDR3 amino acids: CATQGPSLGEQYF. CDR3 in DNA: TGTGCCACCCAGGGCCCGTCGCTAGGAGAGCAGTACTTC. V gene TRBV28 combines with J gene TRBJ2-7, with D perhaps matching TRBD1 (5 bases). Trimming took off 10 bases at V and 7 bases at J, with 20 bases between the two ends. The CDR3 covers 13 residues. In germline, CDR1 is MDHEN, CDR2 SYDVKM.